This record concerns one TCR beta chain sequence. Its antigen is not identified. This sample was taken from a study of persistence of HIV-infected CD4 T cells. Lysates of CMV-infected fibroblasts at 9 to 10 ug/mL stimulated these cells. CD4+ T cells upregulating both CD40 ligand and CD69 were sorted as responding cells. Donors had CD4+ T cell counts above 400 cells/uL and were CMV-seropositive. Sequencing used immunoSEQ version 4 in survey mode. The data were produced by immunoSEQ multiplex PCR, yet TCRdb's version contains in-frame clones alone and is incomplete. The sample includes about 21,000 clones, around three quarters seen only once; the top ten take about 6.8%. Germline V lookup: CDR1 SGHTA, CDR2 FQGTGA. The trim removed 6 bases at V and 5 bases at J, leaving 10 bases unmatched. The CDR3 totals 15 residues. General study findings and limits: Compared with CD3/CD28-stimulated cells, CMV- and Gag-responding cells showed lower TCRbeta richness.

The chain links TRBV7-3 to TRBJ2-3, with 8 bases matching TRBD2. Sequencing used CD4+ T cells sorted from PBMCs after roughly 18-hour stimulation, obtained from a patient who received antiretroviral therapy. This TCR came from an adult man with HIV who was CMV-seropositive. This CDR3 is CASSLSGADEDTQYF. The DNA for the CDR3 is TGTGCCAGCAGTCTTAGCGGGGCCGACGAAGATACGCAGTATTTT. Filled out from reference TRBV7-3 and TRBJ2-3, the complete variable domain reads GAGVSQTPSNKVTEKGKYVELRCDPISGHTALYWYRQSLGQGPEFLIYFQGTGAADDSGLPNDRFFAVRPEGSVSTLKIQRTERGDSAVYLCASSLSGADEDTQYFGPGTRLTVL.